This T cell receptor beta chain was recorded in a study of control samples from healthy donors and cancer patients. Trimming at V came to 5 bases and at J to 5 bases, leaving 9 bases not matched to a gene. The CDR3 spans 15 residues. CDR1 is MDHEN and CDR2 is SYDVKM in the germline V gene. Clones were read by immunoSEQ multiplex PCR, and TCRdb kept only the in-frame ones, dropping some. The sample shows 350,000 to 450,000 clones, 80% to 95% of them seen only once. This chain connects TRBV28 to TRBJ1-2; 9 bases match TRBD1. The receptor comes from a man aged 35-49 years with head and neck cancer. Sequencing was done on a sample of PBMCs. CDR3 in DNA: TGTGCCAGCAGTAAGCCGGGACAGGGTTATTATGGCTACACCTTC. This codes for CASSKPGQGYYGYTF.